Following are 2 T cell receptor beta chains from one sample sequenced in a study of T cell repertoires in cytomegalovirus infection. These receptors' antigens are unknown. One entry per CDR3 protein results from TCRdb running MiXCR on the reads. The repertoire holds a few hundred thousand distinct CDR3 sequences, with 20% to 25% as singletons. Specimen: cultured PBMCs, collected from culture after CMV antigen stimulation. These receptors originate from a human donor in good health (CMV status not recorded). Some clones in this sample may be carry-over from other donors' samples.

This clonotype came up a few times. The gene calls are TRBV6-1 and TRBJ1-2; perhaps TRBD1 as D (6 bases). Germline CDR1 MNHNS, CDR2 SASEGT. CDR3 length: 14 residues. Trimming shortened V by 5 bases and J by 7 bases, and 17 bases separated the two germline ends. The DNA for the CDR3 is TGTGCCAGCAGTTTCGAGGGGGGGCGGGTTGGCTACACCTTC. This gives the protein CASSFEGGRVGYTF.

This clonotype was observed at least ten times. The chain couples TRBV7-8 to TRBJ2-3; 10 positions agree with TRBD2. The CDR3 runs 15 residues. V shed 5 bases and J 6 bases; nucleotides not matched to a gene: 8. Germline V gives CDR1 SGHVS, CDR2 FQNEAQ. This CDR3 reads CASSILAGLRDTQYF. DNA for the CDR3: TGTGCCAGCAGCATACTAGCGGGACTTCGGGATACGCAGTATTTT. The variable domain in full, with the rest retrieved from reference TRBV7-8 and TRBJ2-3, is GAGVSQSPRYKVAKRGQDVALRCDPISGHVSLFWYQQALGQGPEFLTYFQNEAQLDKSGLPSDRFFAERPEGSVSTLKIQRTQQEDSAVYLCASSILAGLRDTQYFGPGTRLTVL.